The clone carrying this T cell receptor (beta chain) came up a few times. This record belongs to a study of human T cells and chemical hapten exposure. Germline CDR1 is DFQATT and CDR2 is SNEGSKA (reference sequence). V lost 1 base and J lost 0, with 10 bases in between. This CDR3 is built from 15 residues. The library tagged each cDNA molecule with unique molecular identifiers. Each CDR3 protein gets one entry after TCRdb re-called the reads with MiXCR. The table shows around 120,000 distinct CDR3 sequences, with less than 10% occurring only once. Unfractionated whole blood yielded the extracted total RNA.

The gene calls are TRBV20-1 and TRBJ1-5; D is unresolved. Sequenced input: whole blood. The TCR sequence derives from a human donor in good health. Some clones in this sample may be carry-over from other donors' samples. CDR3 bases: TGCAGTGCTAGAGGTAGCAACTATAGCAATCAGCCCCAGCATTTT. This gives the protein CSARGSNYSNQPQHF.